Following are 28 T cell receptor beta chains from one sample sequenced in a study of Graves' ophthalmopathy and Graves' hyperthyroidism. Amplification of the TCR beta CDR3 regions used RNA transcripts (as template). First-round RT-PCR employed HTBI primers, with a second-round multiplex PCR after it. TCRdb re-called the multiplex PCR reads through MiXCR, storing one row per CDR3 protein. Of about 480,000 distinct CDR3 sequences in the sample, around 15% were seen once. Input material: blood. All receptors come from a young woman with Graves' ophthalmopathy.

This clonotype has at least ten counts. The rearrangement uses TRBV6-5 and TRBJ2-7, with D maybe TRBD2 (5 bases). Between the trimmed V and J ends, which lost 8 bases and 6 bases, there was a span of 14 bases. The CDR3 length is 12 residues. The V gene's germline CDR1 is MNHEY and CDR2 SVGAGI. DNA of the CDR3: TGTGCCAGCCGGAGGCAGATGGGCGAGCAGTACTTC. It translates to CASRRQMGEQYF.

The table lists this clonotype with many counts. This chain uses TRBV27 with TRBJ2-2, with D tentatively TRBD2 (5 bases). Germline V CDR1 and CDR2: MNHEY, SMNVEV (reference sequence). The CDR3 extends over 13 amino acids. Trimming removed 5 bases at V and 6 bases at J, with 10 bases between. The CDR3 region is CASSEGAAGELFF. The CDR3 DNA reads as TGTGCCAGCAGTGAGGGAGCCGCCGGGGAGCTGTTTTTT.

This clonotype was seen repeatedly, ten times or more. The chain recombines TRBV19 with TRBJ1-2, with no clear D. Germline CDR1 and CDR2: LNHDA and SQIVND (reference sequence). This CDR3 contains 14 residues. The V end was cut by 0 bases, the J end by 8 bases, with 13 bases between. The DNA of the CDR3 is TGTGCCAGTAGTATAGATCTAGATCCGTTCGGCTACACCTTC. Encoded protein: CASSIDLDPFGYTF. The variable domain in full, completed from reference TRBV19 and TRBJ1-2, reads DGGITQSPKYLFRKEGQNVTLSCEQNLNHDAMYWYRQDPGQGLRLIYYSQIVNDFQKGDIAEGYSVSREKKESFPLTVTSAQKNPTAFYLCASSIDLDPFGYTFGSGTRLTVV.

This clonotype has ten or more counts. The V and J genes are TRBV2 and TRBJ1-5; D remains unclear. Trimming left V 6 bases short and J 0 bases short, with 9 bases between. CDR1 and CDR2 from the germline V gene are SNHLY and FYNNEI. The CDR3 consists of 14 residues. CDR3 protein: CASSPLTSNQPQHF. DNA of the CDR3: TGTGCCAGCAGCCCGCTGACTAGCAATCAGCCCCAGCATTTT.

This clonotype was recorded at least ten times. V usage is TRBV28 and J usage is TRBJ2-7, with 7 bases lining up with TRBD1. V shed 7 bases, J shed 4 bases, and the junction held 10 bases outside the gene matches. The CDR3 is 14 amino acids. The germline gives CDR1 MDHEN, CDR2 SYDVKM. The CDR3 DNA sequence: TGTGCCAGCACCAACTACAGGGGACCGTACGAGCAGTACTTC. It codes for CASTNYRGPYEQYF.

The sample holds many counts of this clonotype. V usage is TRBV29-1 and J usage is TRBJ1-1; 7 bases are shared with TRBD1. The J segment lost 2 bases and the V segment lost 4 bases, leaving 16 bases of the junction unmatched. There are 17 residues in the CDR3. Germline CDR1 and CDR2: SQVTM and ANQGSEA. CDR3 sequence reads: CSVVFPKGAGLNTEAFF. DNA for the CDR3: TGCAGCGTTGTTTTCCCCAAGGGGGCAGGGCTAAACACTGAAGCTTTCTTT. Together with reference TRBV29-1 and TRBJ1-1, the CDR3 gives the full variable domain: SAVISQKPSRDICQRGTSLTIQCQVDSQVTMMFWYRQQPGQSLTLIATANQGSEATYESGFVIDKFPISRPNLTFSTLTVSNMSPEDSSIYLCSVVFPKGAGLNTEAFFGQGTRLTVV.

CDR3 sequence (DNA): TGTGCCACCAGTGATTTGAGGCTTCTTGTCCCCTACGAGCAGTACTTC. Encoded protein: CATSDLRLLVPYEQYF. The chain joins TRBV24-1 to TRBJ2-7; D gene unclear. Germline V gene lookup returns CDR1 KGHDR and CDR2 SFDVKD. V shed 0 bases and J shed 2 bases, with 13 bases lying between them. This CDR3 has 16 amino acids.

This clonotype was seen repeatedly, ten times or more. The chain couples TRBV18 to TRBJ1-2, with D unresolved. The V and J ends lost 3 bases and 2 bases respectively, with 7 bases between them. The CDR3 covers 13 residues. Germline lookup yields CDR1 KGHSH and CDR2 LQKENI. The CDR3 DNA reads as TGTGCCAGCTCACCGGTCACCAACTATGGCTACACCTTC. As protein: CASSPVTNYGYTF.

This clonotype appeared many times. This sequence joins TRBV2 and TRBJ1-5; D is ambiguous. V lost 10 bases to trimming and J lost 0 bases, with 7 bases between them. The CDR3 spans 12 residues. CDR1 and CDR2 from the germline V gene are SNHLY and FYNNEI. The CDR3 DNA is TGTGCCATCCCTTGTAGCAATCAGCCCCAGCATTTT. Its translation: CAIPCSNQPQHF.

This clonotype was seen ten or more times. This sequence joins TRBV10-2 and TRBJ2-7; the match to TRBD1 covers 7 bases. Trimming removed 0 bases from V and 2 bases from J; junction bases left unmatched: 4. The CDR3 totals 15 residues. Germline CDR1 reads WSHSY; CDR2 reads SAAADI. The CDR3 region is CASSESWQGAYEQYF. DNA of the CDR3: TGCGCCAGCAGTGAGTCCTGGCAGGGGGCCTACGAGCAGTACTTC.

Remarks on this clonotype: Possible read error: a much larger clone is one base away. The V and J genes are TRBV15 and TRBJ2-2, with D perhaps matching TRBD2 (6 bases). CDR1 LNHNV and CDR2 YYDKDF come from the germline V gene (reference sequence). The length of the CDR3 is 14 residues. Written as DNA, the CDR3 is TGTGCCACCAGCAGAGATGTGGGGACCGGGGGGCTGTTTTTT. Its translation is CATSRDVGTGGLFF.

This clonotype was seen a handful of times. One end of the junction varies from germline; a read error may be responsible. The rearrangement joins TRBV6-2 or TRBV6-3 to TRBJ1-6; D is uncertain. Per germline, CDR1 MNHEY and CDR2 SVGEGT. This CDR3 contains 17 residues. CDR3 amino acids: CASSYSPNGLYNSHLHF. The CDR3 nucleotides are TGTGCCAGCAGTTACTCGCCTAATGGACTCTATAATTCACACCTCCACTTT.

At least ten counts were recorded for this clonotype. The CDR3 spells CASSRDTAGYGYTF. The DNA for the CDR3 is TGTGCCAGCAGCAGAGACACAGCGGGATATGGCTACACCTTC. The genes are TRBV7-9 and TRBJ1-2; no clear D. The CDR3 spans 14 residues. Trimming left V 5 bases short and J 5 bases short, with 15 bases between. CDR1 and CDR2 from the germline V gene are SEHNR and FQNEAQ (reference sequence).

This clonotype was seen repeatedly, ten times or more. The chain employs TRBV6-1 and TRBJ1-3, with 8 bases that match TRBD1. The J segment lost 0 bases and the V segment lost 5 bases, leaving 6 bases of the junction unmatched. CDR1 is MNHNS, CDR2 SASEGT, per germline. The CDR3 loop spans 16 amino acids. The CDR3 spells CASSPGQGRSGNTIYF. The CDR3 nucleotides read TGTGCCAGCAGTCCCGGACAGGGACGCTCTGGAAACACCATATATTTT.

This clonotype was detected ten times or more. The rearrangement joins TRBV28 to TRBJ1-5, with D hard to call. Deletions cut 5 bases from V and 3 bases from J, with 11 bases between. The germline CDR1 and CDR2 sequences are MDHEN and SYDVKM. The CDR3 consists of 14 residues. CDR3 amino acids: CASSQAGINQPQHF. CDR3 in DNA: TGTGCCAGCAGTCAAGCGGGGATCAATCAGCCCCAGCATTTT.

This sequence joins TRBV5-1 and TRBJ2-5; 8 positions match TRBD2. This CDR3 region has 17 residues. The J segment lost 5 bases and the V segment lost 0 bases, leaving 12 bases of the junction unmatched. Germline-derived CDR1 and CDR2 are SGHRS and YFSETQ. The CDR3 sequence is CASSLAGPAGAGETQYF. In nucleotides, the CDR3 is TGCGCCAGCAGCTTGGCAGGTCCAGCGGGAGCCGGGGAGACCCAGTACTTC.

In its sample, this clonotype was seen many times. The V call is TRBV28, the J call TRBJ2-5; a weak D match, TRBD1 (5 bases). V lost 3 bases to trimming and J lost 4 bases, with 9 bases between them. The CDR3 has 13 residues. Germline values: CDR1 MDHEN, CDR2 SYDVKM. CDR3 protein: CASSFGAGETQYF. The CDR3 DNA is TGTGCCAGCAGTTTTGGGGCAGGAGAGACCCAGTACTTC.

This clonotype was found a few times. This chain uses TRBV19 with TRBJ2-5, with 8 nucleotides matching TRBD1. Germline V gene data show CDR1 as LNHDA and CDR2 as SQIVND (reference sequence). V was pared by 5 bases and J by 3 bases, with 5 bases of the junction left unmatched. The CDR3 is 14 residues long. For the CDR3, the DNA is TGTGCCAGTAGTGCGACAGGGGTAAAAGAGACCCAGTACTTC. Translation: CASSATGVKETQYF.

The chain carries TRBV20-1 and TRBJ1-6; D not resolved. The germline V gene encodes CDR1 DFQATT and CDR2 SNEGSKA (reference sequence). The CDR3 consists of 14 residues. V lost 5 bases, J lost 5 bases, and 13 bases lay in between. The CDR3, as DNA: TGCAGTGCTCAGAATCCTACTAATAATTCACCCCTCCACTTT. It codes for CSAQNPTNNSPLHF.

This clonotype turned up a few times. This sequence joins TRBV20-1 and TRBJ2-2, with 9 bases lining up with TRBD2. Germline assignment: CDR1 DFQATT and CDR2 SNEGSKA (reference sequence). V lost 3 bases and J lost 3; bases outside the gene matches: 8. The CDR3 sequence is 16 residues long. CDR3 in amino acids: CSARSRGRAYTGELFF. In DNA form, the CDR3 reads TGCAGTGCTAGGTCACGCGGGAGGGCGTACACCGGGGAGCTGTTTTTT.

This clonotype came up many times. The chain combines TRBV27 with TRBJ2-7; no clear D. Germline V CDR1 and CDR2: MNHEY, SMNVEV (reference sequence). Between the trimmed V and J ends, which lost 5 bases and 5 bases, there was a span of 16 bases. This CDR3 is built from 14 residues. Here the CDR3 reads CASSNPPGTDEQYF. DNA of the CDR3: TGTGCCAGCAGTAACCCGCCGGGTACTGACGAGCAGTACTTC.

This clonotype was observed many times. V usage is TRBV11-1 and J usage is TRBJ1-1; 9 nucleotides line up with TRBD1. The junction had 8 bases not matched to a gene; V was cut back by 5 bases and J by 1 base. The CDR3 runs to 16 residues. The germline V gene has CDR1 SGHAT and CDR2 FQDESV (reference sequence). CDR3 protein: CASSVQRTGANTEAFF. The CDR3 DNA reads as TGTGCCAGCAGCGTCCAGAGGACAGGGGCGAACACTGAAGCTTTCTTT.

Ten or more counts support this clonotype. The V gene is TRBV27, the J gene TRBJ1-1, with TRBD1 identical over 7 bases. This CDR3 region has 15 residues. CDR1 and CDR2 (germline): MNHEY, SMNVEV (reference sequence). Trimming cost V 3 bases and J 0 bases; bases outside gene matches: 4. The chain's CDR3 is CASSFTGTVNTEAFF. CDR3 DNA: TGTGCCAGCAGTTTCACCGGGACAGTGAACACTGAAGCTTTCTTT.

This clonotype showed up just a few times. The V gene is TRBV2, the J gene TRBJ2-7, with TRBD2 matching over 9 bases. The CDR3 covers 13 residues. Unmatched junction bases numbered 5, after V lost 6 bases and J lost 5 bases. Germline V gene lookup returns CDR1 SNHLY and CDR2 FYNNEI. The CDR3 sequence is CASRRTSDHEQYF. The CDR3 DNA reads TGTGCCAGCAGGAGGACTAGCGATCACGAGCAGTACTTC.

This clonotype was counted only a few times. The chain is built from TRBV11-2 and TRBJ2-7; TRBD2 aligns across 7 bases. The germline V gene has CDR1 SGHAT and CDR2 FQNNGV. J gave up 12 bases and V 5 bases, and 28 bases lay outside the gene matches. The CDR3 is made up of 18 amino acids. The chain's CDR3 is CASSRGLLAWGGPAETYF. In DNA, the CDR3 is TGTGCCAGCAGCCGCGGGCTTCTAGCGTGGGGGGGTCCGGCGGAGACGTACTTC. Looking up the rest from reference TRBV11-2 and TRBJ2-7 gives the full variable domain: EAGVAQSPRYKIIEKRQSVAFWCNPISGHATLYWYQQILGQGPKLLIQFQNNGVVDDSQLPKDRFSAERLKGVDSTLKIQPAKLEDSAVYLCASSRGLLAWGGPAETYFGPGTRLTVT.

There are many counts of this clonotype. V usage is TRBV28 and J usage is TRBJ1-1; D gene unclear. Germline CDR1 MDHEN, CDR2 SYDVKM. The V gene lost 6 bases and the J gene lost 4 bases, with 9 bases spanning the gap. The length of the CDR3 is 12 residues. The CDR3 DNA reads TGTGCCAGCAGCGATAGCATCACTGAAGCTTTCTTT. Protein product: CASSDSITEAFF. The full variable domain, with the rest looked up from reference TRBV28 and TRBJ1-1, is DVKVTQSSRYLVKRTGEKVFLECVQDMDHENMFWYRQDPGLGLRLIYFSYDVKMKEKGDIPEGYSVSREKKERFSLILESASTNQTSMYLCASSDSITEAFFGQGTRLTVV.

This clonotype has more than one count but fewer than ten. V usage is TRBV20-1 and J usage is TRBJ1-2; D is ambiguous. CDR1 DFQATT and CDR2 SNEGSKA come from the germline V gene (reference sequence). V lost 8 bases to trimming and J lost 4 bases, with 11 bases between them. The length of the CDR3 is 11 residues. Here the CDR3 reads CSFGVAYGYTF. The CDR3 bases are TGCAGTTTCGGGGTTGCCTATGGCTACACCTTC.

Ten or more counts support this clonotype. The chain combines TRBV6-1 with TRBJ1-5; D might be TRBD1 (5 bases). The V and J ends lost 6 bases and 1 base respectively, with 16 bases between them. CDR1 MNHNS and CDR2 SASEGT come from the germline V gene. The CDR3 length is 16 residues. The CDR3 DNA reads as TGTGCCAGCAGCTCCGGACACCTTATGAGCAATCAGCCCCAGCATTTT. It specifies CASSSGHLMSNQPQHF.